Following are 5 T cell receptor beta chains from one sample sequenced in a study of immune evolution from preneoplasia to lung adenocarcinoma. Some clones are missing from TCRdb's copy, which holds only in-frame ones; the method was immunoSEQ multiplex PCR. Of 3,500 to 4,500 clones in the sample, approximately 51% were seen once. The specimen sequenced was FFPE normal lung tissue adjacent to the tumor. These receptors were taken from a person in their fifties or sixties with lung adenocarcinoma.

The CDR3 region has the DNA TGCGCCAGTCCGACCAGGTACCAAGAGACCCAGTACTTC. This translates into CASPTRYQETQYF. This chain links TRBV10-1 with TRBJ2-5; D is unclear. This CDR3 has 13 residues. The ends were cut back, 9 bases at V and 0 bases at J, with 11 bases in the middle. CDR1 and CDR2 from the germline V gene are WNHNN and SYGVQD (reference sequence).

The gene calls are TRBV5-4 and TRBJ2-5; the D is unclear. The V end lost 4 bases, the J end lost 3 bases, and 10 bases lay between the germline ends. The CDR3 is made up of 13 amino acids. The germline gives CDR1 SGHNT, CDR2 YYREEE (reference sequence). The CDR3 protein is CASSPEWEETQYF. Written as DNA, the CDR3 is TGTGCCAGCAGCCCGGAGTGGGAAGAGACCCAGTACTTC. Full variable domain (outside the CDR3, taken from reference TRBV5-4 and TRBJ2-5): ETGVTQSPTHLIKTRGQQVTLRCSSQSGHNTVSWYQQALGQGPQFIFQYYREEENGRGNFPPRFSGLQFPNYSSELNVNALELDDSALYLCASSPEWEETQYFGPGTRLLVL.

This clone has only one observation. V usage is TRBV2 and J usage is TRBJ2-7; no clear D gene. The CDR3 is 13 residues long. CDR1 and CDR2 from the germline V gene are SNHLY and FYNNEI. The CDR3 region is CVSRDGFSYEQYF. The CDR3 DNA follows: TGTGTGAGCAGAGATGGCTTCTCCTACGAGCAGTACTTC.

This clone was picked up a small number of times. The J gene is TRBJ1-1, the V gene TRBV30; D uncertain. Trimming removed 2 bases from V and 7 bases from J, with 11 bases in between. This CDR3 has 12 amino acids. The germline gives CDR1 GTSNPN, CDR2 SVGIG (reference sequence). The CDR3 DNA is TGTGCCTGGAGTCCTGGATCTGATGAAGCTTTCTTT. Protein sequence: CAWSPGSDEAFF.

Notes on this clone: This specimen includes other DNA sequences encoding the same CDR3. This chain uses TRBV6-1 with TRBJ2-1, with a weak D call TRBD1 (6 bases). V lost 7 bases and J lost 9, with 10 bases in between. The length of the CDR3 is 11 residues. Germline V gene sequence: CDR1 MNHNS, CDR2 SASEGT. CDR3 loop: CASILGGEQFF. The CDR3 DNA sequence: TGTGCCAGCATCCTAGGGGGTGAGCAGTTCTTC.